This T cell receptor (beta chain) was profiled in a study of blood T cell repertoires in COVID-19. Overall study: PBMCs, B-cell-depleted T cells, or T cells provided the cDNA or gDNA that made up the material.

V lost 5 bases and J lost 6, with 28 bases in between. The CDR3 runs to 18 residues. The germline V gene has CDR1 MNHEY and CDR2 SVGEGT. In the original processing: The assay estimated nucleated cells by amplifying reference gene primers. Generated by immunoSEQ multiplex PCR, the TCRdb table keeps only in-frame clones and is missing some. D and trimming come from the DNA, and the V and J calls and clone size come from that table. Of a few hundred thousand clones in the sample, 80% to 90% were seen once. This sequence originates from a man aged 25 to 40 who had recovered from COVID-19. Sequencing was performed on PBMCs or T cells enriched from blood (not recorded which). The J gene is TRBJ1-1, the V gene TRBV6-2 or TRBV6-3; possibly TRBD1 for D (5 bases). In DNA, the CDR3 is TGTGCCAGCAGTCACGTTAGGGGTCGACGTGGATACGACTCTGAAGCTTTCTTT. Protein sequence: CASSHVRGRRGYDSEAFF.